The 19 T cell receptor beta chains given below trace back to one sample, sequenced in a study of T cells in Graves' hyperthyroidism and ophthalmopathy. TCR beta CDR3 regions were amplified from RNA. Carried out on the TCR CDR3, a first-round RT-PCR used the HTBI primer set. MiXCR, run by TCRdb on the multiplex PCR reads, gives a single entry per CDR3 protein. Of about 200,000 distinct CDR3 sequences listed, 15% to 20% are singletons. The sample consisted of blood. These receptors were obtained from a man aged 40-49 years with Graves' hyperthyroidism.

This clonotype was observed a handful of times. The chain carries TRBV4-3 and TRBJ1-2; D remains ambiguous. V lost 0 bases to trimming and J lost 10 bases, with 12 bases between them. The CDR3 has 13 amino acids. CDR1 and CDR2 (germline): LGHNA, YSLEER. The CDR3 region has the DNA TGCGCCAGCAGCCAAGACAGCACAGAGTCCTACACCTTC. Translation: CASSQDSTESYTF.

This clonotype was picked up many times. CDR3 residues: CASSDRWQLGYTF. CDR3 nucleotide sequence: TGTGCCAGCAGTGACAGGTGGCAGCTTGGCTACACCTTC. The chain is built from TRBV6-1 and TRBJ1-2; D uncertain. Germline CDR1 is MNHNS and CDR2 is SASEGT. V was cut by 3 bases and J by 7 bases, with 12 bases left in between. This CDR3 is 13 amino acids long.

Many counts were recorded for this clonotype. The chain couples TRBV2 to TRBJ2-3, with TRBD2 matching over 11 bases. V trimming: 6 bases; J trimming: 4 bases; junction bases outside the gene matches: 6. Germline lookup yields CDR1 SNHLY and CDR2 FYNNEI. The CDR3 spans 15 residues. Here the CDR3 reads CASRPTSGGADTQYF. CDR3 coding DNA: TGTGCCAGCAGACCCACTAGCGGGGGAGCAGATACGCAGTATTTT.

This clonotype came up many times. The chain links TRBV11-2 to TRBJ2-2; TRBD1 is a possible D gene (6 bases). The CDR3 is 15 amino acids. Trimming shortened V by 5 bases and J by 0 bases, and 10 bases separated the two germline ends. The germline V gene has CDR1 SGHAT and CDR2 FQNNGV. The CDR3 reads CASSPGQTNTGELFF. The DNA for the CDR3 is TGTGCCAGCAGCCCGGGACAAACGAACACCGGGGAGCTGTTTTTT.

A word on this clonotype: No conserved phenylalanine or tryptophan ends this CDR3, so it is likely a read error. The chain joins TRBV19 to TRBJ1-6, with D maybe TRBD1 (6 bases). The length of the CDR3 is 16 residues. With 4 bases removed from V and 0 bases from J, the gap between germline ends came to 10 bases. Looked up from germline, CDR1 is LNHDA and CDR2 is SQIVND (reference sequence). This CDR3 is CASSRRTVSYNSPLHL. In nucleotides, the CDR3 is TGTGCCAGTAGTAGACGGACAGTCTCCTATAATTCACCCCTCCACCTT.

This clonotype was seen ten or more times. CDR3 residues: CASSSGRRGGWDEQFF. The CDR3 DNA reads as TGTGCCAGCAGCTCCGGCCGGCGGGGGGGCTGGGATGAGCAGTTCTTC. V is TRBV11-1 and J is TRBJ2-1; 9 nucleotides align to TRBD2. The germline gives CDR1 SGHAT, CDR2 FQDESV (reference sequence). The CDR3 is 16 amino acids. J gave up 8 bases and V 4 bases, and 12 bases lay outside the gene matches.

This clonotype was found many times. This chain uses TRBV7-8 with TRBJ2-7; the D gene is possibly TRBD1 (6 bases). CDR3 length: 12 amino acids. Trimming removed 4 bases from V and 4 bases from J, with 8 bases in between. CDR1 is SGHVS and CDR2 is FQNEAQ in the germline V gene. The CDR3 nucleotides read TGTGCCAGCAGCTGGGACATTTACGAGCAGTACTTC. This encodes CASSWDIYEQYF.

This clonotype occurred many times. In nucleotides, the CDR3 is TGTGCCAGCAGTGTCCGGGAAGGGACAGATACGCAGTATTTT. It is translated as CASSVREGTDTQYF. V and J are TRBV6-1 and TRBJ2-3, with D perhaps matching TRBD2 (5 bases). CDR1 and CDR2 (germline): MNHNS, SASEGT. V lost 4 bases and J lost 3, with 11 bases in between. This CDR3 has 14 residues.

This sequence joins TRBV9 and TRBJ2-5, with D tentatively TRBD1 (6 bases). V lost 2 bases, J lost 2 bases, and 10 bases lay in between. The CDR3 is made up of 14 amino acids. The germline V gene has CDR1 SGDLS and CDR2 YYNGEE. CDR3 residues: CASSVSTGQETQYF. CDR3 DNA: TGTGCCAGCAGCGTTTCGACAGGACAAGAGACCCAGTACTTC.

This clonotype came up many times. The rearrangement links TRBV20-1 to TRBJ2-7; D possibly corresponds to TRBD2 (5 bases). Germline assignment: CDR1 DFQATT and CDR2 SNEGSKA (reference sequence). This CDR3 is 14 amino acids long. With 6 bases removed from V and 0 bases from J, the gap between germline ends came to 15 bases. Written as DNA, the CDR3 is TGCAGTGCAAATCGACCTGGGAGCTCCTACGAGCAGTACTTC. Protein product: CSANRPGSSYEQYF.

The chain has TRBV7-2 and TRBJ2-2, with D perhaps assigned TRBD1 or TRBD2 (6 bases each). V lost 2 bases to trimming and J lost 6 bases, with 13 bases between them. CDR1 SGHTA and CDR2 FQGNSA come from the germline V gene. The CDR3 length is 15 residues. CDR3 in amino acids: CASSLTGWGAGELFF. The CDR3 DNA reads as TGTGCCAGCAGCTTAACAGGGTGGGGGGCCGGGGAGCTGTTTTTT.

This clonotype was seen repeatedly, ten times or more. CDR3 coding DNA: TGCAGCGTTTTCGGACAGGCAAACACCGGGGAGCTGTTTTTT. Its protein is CSVFGQANTGELFF. The chain is built from TRBV29-1 and TRBJ2-2; 7 nucleotides match TRBD1. This CDR3 has 14 amino acids. Germline CDR1 reads SQVTM; CDR2 reads ANQGSEA. J gave up 2 bases and V 5 bases, and 5 bases lay outside the gene matches.

This clonotype has only one observation. A much bigger clone sits one base away, suggesting this may be a read error. The chain joins TRBV2 to TRBJ1-2; 9 bases are shared with TRBD1. The V gene's germline CDR1 is SNHLY and CDR2 FYNNEI. The CDR3 loop spans 16 amino acids. The CDR3 region is CAGSRVPTGGAHGYTF. The CDR3 nucleotides are TGTGCCGGCAGCCGGGTCCCCACAGGGGGCGCGCATGGCTACACCTTC.

This clonotype was seen at least ten times. The chain recombines TRBV30 with TRBJ2-7, with D unclear. The germline CDR1 and CDR2 sequences are GTSNPN and SVGIG (reference sequence). V was trimmed by 0 bases and J by 7 bases, leaving 13 bases between them. This CDR3 spans 13 amino acids. CDR3 protein: CAWSVDRAREQYF. CDR3 sequence (DNA): TGTGCCTGGAGTGTCGACCGAGCTCGGGAGCAGTACTTC.

The V call is TRBV28, the J call TRBJ1-3; D gene uncertain. The CDR3 extends over 18 amino acids. V was clipped by 3 bases and J by 0 bases, with 18 bases between them. Germline V gene sequence: CDR1 MDHEN, CDR2 SYDVKM. This chain's CDR3 is CASSFLFESGDSGNTIYF. CDR3 bases: TGTGCCAGCAGTTTTTTGTTTGAATCCGGGGACTCTGGAAACACCATATATTTT.

This clonotype was counted many times. The genes are TRBV7-9 and TRBJ2-4; D might be TRBD1 (6 bases). Germline V gene data show CDR1 as SEHNR and CDR2 as FQNEAQ (reference sequence). The CDR3 contains 15 residues. The V end was cut by 5 bases, the J end by 7 bases, with 18 bases between. CDR3: CASSVALGDKNIQYF. The CDR3 bases are TGTGCCAGCAGCGTCGCTCTTGGGGACAAGAACATTCAGTACTTC. Based on the CDR3 plus reference TRBV7-9 and TRBJ2-4, the full variable domain is DTGVSQNPRHKITKRGQNVTFRCDPISEHNRLYWYRQTLGQGPEFLTYFQNEAQLEKSRLLSDRFSAERPKGSFSTLEIQRTEQGDSAMYLCASSVALGDKNIQYFGAGTRLSVL.

In its sample, this clonotype was seen a few times. The V gene is TRBV5-1, the J gene TRBJ2-7; 7 bases align to TRBD1. The ends lost 0 bases at V and 7 bases at J; junction bases unmatched: 10. CDR3 length equals 15 residues. Germline V gene lookup returns CDR1 SGHRS and CDR2 YFSETQ. The CDR3 spells CASSLEGRGIGEQYF. The CDR3, as DNA: TGCGCCAGCAGCTTGGAAGGCAGGGGGATCGGTGAGCAGTACTTC.

This clonotype was detected many times. The chain employs TRBV7-8 and TRBJ2-1; TRBD1 matches at 7 bases. The CDR3 is made up of 19 amino acids. CDR1 is SGHVS and CDR2 is FQNEAQ in the germline V gene. V gave up 2 bases and J gave up 4 bases; unmatched junction bases: 17. The DNA for the CDR3 is TGTGCCAGCAGCTTACACTCGAACCCATCGACAGGGCCTTACAATGAGCAGTTCTTC. Its translation: CASSLHSNPSTGPYNEQFF.

This clonotype was seen many times. This rearrangement joins TRBV9 to TRBJ2-5; no firm D call. The germline V and J ends were trimmed by 4 bases and 4 bases, with 14 bases remaining between them. Per the germline V gene, CDR1 is SGDLS and CDR2 is YYNGEE. The CDR3 runs to 14 residues. The CDR3 coding sequence is TGTGCCAGCAGCTTACGACTTCTGGGAGAGACCCAGTACTTC. Its protein product is CASSLRLLGETQYF.